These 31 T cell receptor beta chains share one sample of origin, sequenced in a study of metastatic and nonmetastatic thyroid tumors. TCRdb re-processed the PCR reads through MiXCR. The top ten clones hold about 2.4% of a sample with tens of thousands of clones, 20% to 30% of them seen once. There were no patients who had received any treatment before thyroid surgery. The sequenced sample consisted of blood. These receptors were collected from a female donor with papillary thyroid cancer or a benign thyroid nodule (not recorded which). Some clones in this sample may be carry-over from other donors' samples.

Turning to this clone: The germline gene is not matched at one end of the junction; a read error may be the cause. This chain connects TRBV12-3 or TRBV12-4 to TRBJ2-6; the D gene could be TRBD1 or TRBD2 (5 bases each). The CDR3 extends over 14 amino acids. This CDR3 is CASKRLSGANVPTF. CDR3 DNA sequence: TGTGCCAGCAAAAGACTATCTGGGGCCAACGTCCCGACTTTC.

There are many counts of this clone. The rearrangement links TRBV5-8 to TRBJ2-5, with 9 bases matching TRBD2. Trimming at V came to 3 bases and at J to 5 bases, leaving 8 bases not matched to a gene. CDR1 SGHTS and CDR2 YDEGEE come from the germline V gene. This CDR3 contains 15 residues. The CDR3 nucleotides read TGTGCCAGCAGCTCTCTAGCGGGGACCGGGGAGACCCAGTACTTC. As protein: CASSSLAGTGETQYF.

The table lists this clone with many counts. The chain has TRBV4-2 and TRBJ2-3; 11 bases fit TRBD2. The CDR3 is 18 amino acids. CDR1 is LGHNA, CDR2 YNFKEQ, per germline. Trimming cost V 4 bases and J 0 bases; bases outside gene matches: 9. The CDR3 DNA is TGTGCCAGCAGCCTCGGGGGACTAGCGGCCACTAGCACAGATACGCAGTATTTT. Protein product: CASSLGGLAATSTDTQYF.

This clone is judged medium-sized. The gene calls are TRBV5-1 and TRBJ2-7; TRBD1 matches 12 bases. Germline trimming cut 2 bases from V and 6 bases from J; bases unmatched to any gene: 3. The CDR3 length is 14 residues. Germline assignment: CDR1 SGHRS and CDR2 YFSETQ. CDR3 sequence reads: CASSFGTGGGEQYF. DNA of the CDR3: TGCGCCAGCAGCTTCGGGACAGGGGGCGGCGAGCAGTACTTC.

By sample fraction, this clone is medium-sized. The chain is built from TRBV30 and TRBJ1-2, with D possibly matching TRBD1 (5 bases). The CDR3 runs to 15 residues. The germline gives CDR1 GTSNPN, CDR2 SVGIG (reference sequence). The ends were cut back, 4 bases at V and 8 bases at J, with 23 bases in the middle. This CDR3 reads CAWTPWGGSITGYTF. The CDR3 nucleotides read TGTGCCTGGACCCCCTGGGGGGGATCGATTACGGGCTACACCTTC.

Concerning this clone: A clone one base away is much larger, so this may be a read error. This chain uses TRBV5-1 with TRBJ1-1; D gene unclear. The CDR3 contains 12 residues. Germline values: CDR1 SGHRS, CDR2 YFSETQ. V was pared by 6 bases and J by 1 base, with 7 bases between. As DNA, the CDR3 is TGCGCCAGCATGGGAGCGAACACTGAAGCTTTCTTT. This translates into CASMGANTEAFF.

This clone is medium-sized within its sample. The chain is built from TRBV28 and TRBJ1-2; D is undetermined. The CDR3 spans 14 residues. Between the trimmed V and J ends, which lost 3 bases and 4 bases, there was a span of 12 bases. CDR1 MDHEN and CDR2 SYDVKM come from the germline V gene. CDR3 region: CASSLSVSSYGYTF. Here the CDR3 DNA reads TGTGCCAGCAGTTTGAGTGTATCCAGCTATGGCTACACCTTC.

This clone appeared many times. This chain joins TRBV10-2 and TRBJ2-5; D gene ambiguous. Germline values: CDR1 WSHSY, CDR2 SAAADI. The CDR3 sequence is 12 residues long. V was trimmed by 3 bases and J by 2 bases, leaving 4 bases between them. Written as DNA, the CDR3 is TGCGCCAGCAGTGAACAGCAAGAGACCCAGTACTTC. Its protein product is CASSEQQETQYF.

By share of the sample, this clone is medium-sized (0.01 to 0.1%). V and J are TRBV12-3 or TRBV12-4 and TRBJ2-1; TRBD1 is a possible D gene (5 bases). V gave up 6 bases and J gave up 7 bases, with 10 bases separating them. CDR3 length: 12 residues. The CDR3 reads CASRDSWNEQFF. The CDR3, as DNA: TGTGCCAGCAGAGACAGTTGGAATGAGCAGTTCTTC.

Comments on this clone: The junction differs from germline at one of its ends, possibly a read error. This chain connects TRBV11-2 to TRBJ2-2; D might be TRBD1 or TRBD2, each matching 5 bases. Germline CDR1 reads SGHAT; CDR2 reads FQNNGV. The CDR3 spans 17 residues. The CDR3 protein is CASSLVRAVGPPRDLFF. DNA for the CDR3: TGTGCCAGCAGCTTAGTTCGAGCGGTAGGCCCACCCAGGGATCTGTTTTTT.

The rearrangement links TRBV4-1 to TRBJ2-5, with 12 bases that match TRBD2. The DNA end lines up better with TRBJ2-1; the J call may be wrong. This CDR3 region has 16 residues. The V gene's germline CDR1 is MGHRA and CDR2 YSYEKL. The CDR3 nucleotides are TGCGCCAGCAGCCGTCTAGCGGGAGGGCCTGTAAATGAGCAGTTCTTC. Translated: CASSRLAGGPVNEQFF.

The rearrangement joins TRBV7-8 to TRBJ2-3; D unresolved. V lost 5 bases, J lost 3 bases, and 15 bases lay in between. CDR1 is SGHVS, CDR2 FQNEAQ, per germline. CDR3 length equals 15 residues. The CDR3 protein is CASSLGGVATDTQYF. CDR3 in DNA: TGTGCCAGCAGCCTGGGTGGGGTGGCAACAGATACGCAGTATTTT. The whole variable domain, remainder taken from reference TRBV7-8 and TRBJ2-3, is GAGVSQSPRYKVAKRGQDVALRCDPISGHVSLFWYQQALGQGPEFLTYFQNEAQLDKSGLPSDRFFAERPEGSVSTLKIQRTQQEDSAVYLCASSLGGVATDTQYFGPGTRLTVL.

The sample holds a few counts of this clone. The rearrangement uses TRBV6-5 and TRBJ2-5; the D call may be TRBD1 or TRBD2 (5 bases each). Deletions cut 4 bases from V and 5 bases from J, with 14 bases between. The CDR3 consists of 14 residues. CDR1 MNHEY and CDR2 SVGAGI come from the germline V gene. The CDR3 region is CASSSWDHEETQYF. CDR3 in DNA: TGTGCCAGCAGTTCGTGGGACCACGAGGAGACCCAGTACTTC.

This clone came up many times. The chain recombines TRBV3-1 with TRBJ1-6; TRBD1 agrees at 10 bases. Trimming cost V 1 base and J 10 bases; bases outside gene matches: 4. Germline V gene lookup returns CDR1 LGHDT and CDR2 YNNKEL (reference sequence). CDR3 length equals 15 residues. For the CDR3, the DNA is TGTGCCAGCAGCCAAGCGTGGGACAGGGGCTCACCCCTCCACTTT. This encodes CASSQAWDRGSPLHF. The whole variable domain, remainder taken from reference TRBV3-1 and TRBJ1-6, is DTAVSQTPKYLVTQMGNDKSIKCEQNLGHDTMYWYKQDSKKFLKIMFSYNNKELIINETVPNRFSPKSPDKAHLNLHINSLELGDSAVYFCASSQAWDRGSPLHFGNGTRLTVT.

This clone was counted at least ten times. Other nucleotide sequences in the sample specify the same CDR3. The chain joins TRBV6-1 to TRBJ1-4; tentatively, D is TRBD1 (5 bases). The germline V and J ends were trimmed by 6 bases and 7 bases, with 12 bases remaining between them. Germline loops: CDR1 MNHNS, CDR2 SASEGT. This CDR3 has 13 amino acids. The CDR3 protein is CASRTAGSEKLFF. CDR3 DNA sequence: TGTGCCAGCAGGACGGCAGGGAGTGAAAAACTGTTTTTT.

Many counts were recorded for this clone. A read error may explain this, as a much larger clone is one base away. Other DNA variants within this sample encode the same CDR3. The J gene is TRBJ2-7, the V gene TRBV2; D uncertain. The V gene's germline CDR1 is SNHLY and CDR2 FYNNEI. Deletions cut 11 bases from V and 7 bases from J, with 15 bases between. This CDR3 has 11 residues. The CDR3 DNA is TGTGCCGGCACCCCCTTGGGAGAGCAGTACTTC. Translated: CAGTPLGEQYF.

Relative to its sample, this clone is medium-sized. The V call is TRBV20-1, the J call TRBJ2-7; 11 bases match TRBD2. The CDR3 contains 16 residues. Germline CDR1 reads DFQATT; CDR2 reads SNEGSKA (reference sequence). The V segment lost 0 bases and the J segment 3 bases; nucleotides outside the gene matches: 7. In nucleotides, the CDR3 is TGCAGTGCTAGAGAGGCAACTAGCGGGAGTTTCTACGAGCAGTACTTC. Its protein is CSAREATSGSFYEQYF.

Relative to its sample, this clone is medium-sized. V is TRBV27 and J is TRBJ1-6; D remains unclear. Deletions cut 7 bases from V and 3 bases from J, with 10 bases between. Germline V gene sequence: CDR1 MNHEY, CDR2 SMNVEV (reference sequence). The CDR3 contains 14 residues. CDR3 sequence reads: CASNPRGYNSPLHF. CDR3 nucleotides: TGTGCCAGCAATCCCCGAGGCTATAATTCACCCCTCCACTTT.

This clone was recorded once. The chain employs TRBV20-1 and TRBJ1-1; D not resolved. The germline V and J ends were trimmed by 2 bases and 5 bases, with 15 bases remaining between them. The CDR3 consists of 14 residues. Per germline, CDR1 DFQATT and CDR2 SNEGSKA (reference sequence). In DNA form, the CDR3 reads TGCAGTGCTAGACCCCGAGGGCTGAGGACTGAAGCTTTCTTT. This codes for CSARPRGLRTEAFF.

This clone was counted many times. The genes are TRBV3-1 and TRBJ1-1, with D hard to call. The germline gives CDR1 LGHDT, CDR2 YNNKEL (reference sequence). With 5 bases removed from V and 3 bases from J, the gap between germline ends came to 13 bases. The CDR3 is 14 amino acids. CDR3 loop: CASSSFASDTEAFF. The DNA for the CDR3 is TGTGCCAGCAGCTCCTTTGCGAGCGACACTGAAGCTTTCTTT. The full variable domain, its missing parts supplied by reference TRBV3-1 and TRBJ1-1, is DTAVSQTPKYLVTQMGNDKSIKCEQNLGHDTMYWYKQDSKKFLKIMFSYNNKELIINETVPNRFSPKSPDKAHLNLHINSLELGDSAVYFCASSSFASDTEAFFGQGTRLTVV.

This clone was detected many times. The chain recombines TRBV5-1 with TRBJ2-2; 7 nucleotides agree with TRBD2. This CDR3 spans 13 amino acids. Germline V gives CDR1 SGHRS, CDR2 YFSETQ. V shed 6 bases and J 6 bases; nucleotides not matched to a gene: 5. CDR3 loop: CASTPGLAGELFF. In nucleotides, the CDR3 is TGCGCCAGCACCCCTGGACTAGCCGGGGAGCTGTTTTTT. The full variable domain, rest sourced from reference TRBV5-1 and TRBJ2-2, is KAGVTQTPRYLIKTRGQQVTLSCSPISGHRSVSWYQQTPGQGLQFLFEYFSETQRNKGNFPGRFSGRQFSNSRSEMNVSTLELGDSALYLCASTPGLAGELFFGEGSRLTVL.

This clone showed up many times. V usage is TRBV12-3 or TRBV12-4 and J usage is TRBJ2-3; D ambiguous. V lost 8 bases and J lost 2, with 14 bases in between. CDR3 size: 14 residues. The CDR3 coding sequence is TGTGCCAGCTCCCTCCAGCCGATCACAGATACGCAGTATTTT. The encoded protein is CASSLQPITDTQYF.

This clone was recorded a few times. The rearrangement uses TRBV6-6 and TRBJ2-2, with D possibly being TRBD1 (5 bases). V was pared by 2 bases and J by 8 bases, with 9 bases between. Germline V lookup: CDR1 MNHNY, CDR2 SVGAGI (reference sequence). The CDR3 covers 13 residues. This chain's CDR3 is CASSYPQVGELFF. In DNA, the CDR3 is TGTGCCAGCAGTTACCCACAGGTTGGGGAGCTGTTTTTT.

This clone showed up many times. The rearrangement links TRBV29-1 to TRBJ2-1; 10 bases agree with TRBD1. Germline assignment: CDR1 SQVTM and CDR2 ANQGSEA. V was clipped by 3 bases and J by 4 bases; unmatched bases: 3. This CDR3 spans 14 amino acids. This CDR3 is CSVDGTGVYNEQFF. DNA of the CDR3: TGCAGCGTTGACGGGACAGGGGTGTACAATGAGCAGTTCTTC.

CDR3 sequence (DNA): TGTGCCAGCAGCCGGGGACAGGGTTCCCTCGAGCAGTACTTC. It is translated as CASSRGQGSLEQYF. The rearrangement uses TRBV3-1 and TRBJ2-7, with TRBD1 matching 9 bases. V gave up 4 bases and J gave up 6 bases; unmatched junction bases: 7. The CDR3 spans 14 residues. The germline gives CDR1 LGHDT, CDR2 YNNKEL (reference sequence).

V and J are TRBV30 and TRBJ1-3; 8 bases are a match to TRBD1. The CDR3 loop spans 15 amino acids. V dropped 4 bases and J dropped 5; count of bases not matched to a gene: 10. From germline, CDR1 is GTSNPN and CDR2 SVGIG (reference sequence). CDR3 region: CAWTRPGGRRNTIYF. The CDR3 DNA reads TGTGCCTGGACCCGCCCAGGGGGCAGAAGAAACACCATATATTTT.

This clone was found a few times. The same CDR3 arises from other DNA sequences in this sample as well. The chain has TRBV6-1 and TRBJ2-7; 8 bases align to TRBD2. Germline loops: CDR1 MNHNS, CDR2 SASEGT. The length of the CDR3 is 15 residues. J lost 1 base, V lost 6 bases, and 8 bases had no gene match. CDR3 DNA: TGTGCCAGCAGCCCCCTAGCGGGTGGGTCCTACGAGCAGTACTTC. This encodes CASSPLAGGSYEQYF.

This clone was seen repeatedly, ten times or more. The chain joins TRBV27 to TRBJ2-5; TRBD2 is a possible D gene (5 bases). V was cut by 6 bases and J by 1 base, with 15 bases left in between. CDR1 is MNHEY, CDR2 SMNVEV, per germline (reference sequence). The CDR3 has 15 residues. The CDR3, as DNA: TGTGCCAGCAGGGGCGGGCTCCAGCTCCAAGAGACCCAGTACTTC. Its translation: CASRGGLQLQETQYF.

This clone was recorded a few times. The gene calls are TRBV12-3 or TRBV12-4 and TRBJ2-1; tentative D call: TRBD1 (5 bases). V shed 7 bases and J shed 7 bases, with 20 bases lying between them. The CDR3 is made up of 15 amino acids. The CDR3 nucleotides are TGTGCCAGCACCCTCTTCGACAGTGTTGCGAATGAGCAGTTCTTC. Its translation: CASTLFDSVANEQFF.

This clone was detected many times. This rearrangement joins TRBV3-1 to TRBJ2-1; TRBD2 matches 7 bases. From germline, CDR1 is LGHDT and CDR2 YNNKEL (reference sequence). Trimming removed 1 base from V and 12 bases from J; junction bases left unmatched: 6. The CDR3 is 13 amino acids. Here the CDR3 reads CASSQVHGGRQFF. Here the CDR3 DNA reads TGTGCCAGCAGCCAAGTCCACGGCGGGAGGCAGTTCTTC.

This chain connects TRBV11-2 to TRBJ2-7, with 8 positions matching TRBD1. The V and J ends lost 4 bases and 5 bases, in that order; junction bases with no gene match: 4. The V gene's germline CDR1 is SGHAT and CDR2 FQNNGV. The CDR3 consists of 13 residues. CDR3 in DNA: TGTGCCAGCAGCTACGAACAGGGGGACGAGCAGTACTTC. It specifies CASSYEQGDEQYF.